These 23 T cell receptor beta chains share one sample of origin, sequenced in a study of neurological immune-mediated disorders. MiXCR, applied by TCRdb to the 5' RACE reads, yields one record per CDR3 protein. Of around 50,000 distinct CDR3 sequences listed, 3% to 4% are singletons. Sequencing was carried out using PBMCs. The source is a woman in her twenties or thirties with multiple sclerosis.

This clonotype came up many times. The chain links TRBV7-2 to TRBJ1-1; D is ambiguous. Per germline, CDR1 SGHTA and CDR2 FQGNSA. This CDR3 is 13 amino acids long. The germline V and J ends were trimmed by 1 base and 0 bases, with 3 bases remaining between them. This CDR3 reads CASSLVLNTEAFF. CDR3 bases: TGTGCCAGCAGCTTAGTCCTGAACACTGAAGCTTTCTTT.

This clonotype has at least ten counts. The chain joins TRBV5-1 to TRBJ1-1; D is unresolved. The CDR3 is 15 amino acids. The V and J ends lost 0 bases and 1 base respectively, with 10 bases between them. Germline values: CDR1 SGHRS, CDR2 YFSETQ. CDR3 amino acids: CASSLEFRQNTEAFF. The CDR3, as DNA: TGCGCCAGCAGCTTGGAATTTCGGCAGAACACTGAAGCTTTCTTT.

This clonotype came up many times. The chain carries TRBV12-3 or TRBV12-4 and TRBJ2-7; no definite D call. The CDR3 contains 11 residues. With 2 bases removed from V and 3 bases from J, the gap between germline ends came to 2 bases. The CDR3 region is CASSLNYEQYF. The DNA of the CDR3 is TGTGCCAGCAGTTTAAACTACGAGCAGTACTTC.

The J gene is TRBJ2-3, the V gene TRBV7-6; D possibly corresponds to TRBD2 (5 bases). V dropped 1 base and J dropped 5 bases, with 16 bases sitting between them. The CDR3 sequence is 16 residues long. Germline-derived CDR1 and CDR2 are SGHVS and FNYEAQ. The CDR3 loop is CASSLEADPRGDTQYF. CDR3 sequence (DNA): TGTGCCAGCAGCTTAGAAGCGGACCCCCGGGGAGATACGCAGTATTTT.

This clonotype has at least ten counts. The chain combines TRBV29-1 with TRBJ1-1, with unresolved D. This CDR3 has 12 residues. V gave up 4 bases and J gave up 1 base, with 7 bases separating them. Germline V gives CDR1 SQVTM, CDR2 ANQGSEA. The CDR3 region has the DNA TGCAGCGTTGGGTTTACGAACACTGAAGCTTTCTTT. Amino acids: CSVGFTNTEAFF. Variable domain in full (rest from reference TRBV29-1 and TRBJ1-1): SAVISQKPSRDICQRGTSLTIQCQVDSQVTMMFWYRQQPGQSLTLIATANQGSEATYESGFVIDKFPISRPNLTFSTLTVSNMSPEDSSIYLCSVGFTNTEAFFGQGTRLTVV.

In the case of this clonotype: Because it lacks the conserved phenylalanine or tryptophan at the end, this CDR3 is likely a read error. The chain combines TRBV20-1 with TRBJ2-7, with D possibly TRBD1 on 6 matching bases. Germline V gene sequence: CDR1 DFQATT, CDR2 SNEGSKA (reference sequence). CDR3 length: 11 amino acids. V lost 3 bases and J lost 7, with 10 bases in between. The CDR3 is CSASRGGEQYN. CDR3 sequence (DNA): TGCAGTGCTAGCCGAGGGGGTGAGCAGTACAAC.

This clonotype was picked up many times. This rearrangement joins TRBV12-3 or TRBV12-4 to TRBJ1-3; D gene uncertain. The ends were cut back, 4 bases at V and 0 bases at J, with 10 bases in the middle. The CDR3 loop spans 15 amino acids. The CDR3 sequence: CASSSYTVSGNTIYF. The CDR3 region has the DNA TGTGCCAGCAGTTCCTATACGGTCTCTGGAAACACCATATATTTT.

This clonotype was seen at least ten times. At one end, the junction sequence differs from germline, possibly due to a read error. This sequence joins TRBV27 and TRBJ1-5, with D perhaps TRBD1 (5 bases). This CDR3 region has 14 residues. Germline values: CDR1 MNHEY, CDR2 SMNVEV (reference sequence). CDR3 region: CASSLQGTNQPQNF. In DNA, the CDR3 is TGTGCCAGCAGCCTTCAGGGTACCAATCAGCCCCAGAATTTT.

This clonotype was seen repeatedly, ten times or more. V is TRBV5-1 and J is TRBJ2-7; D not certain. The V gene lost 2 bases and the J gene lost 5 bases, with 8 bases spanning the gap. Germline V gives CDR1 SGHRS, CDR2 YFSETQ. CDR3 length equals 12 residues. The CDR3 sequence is CASSLLGNEQYF. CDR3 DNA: TGCGCCAGCAGCTTATTAGGGAACGAGCAGTACTTC.

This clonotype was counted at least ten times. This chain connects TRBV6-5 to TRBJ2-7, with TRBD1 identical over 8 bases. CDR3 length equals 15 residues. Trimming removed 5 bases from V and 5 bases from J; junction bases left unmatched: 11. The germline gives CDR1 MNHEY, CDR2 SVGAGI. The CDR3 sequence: CASSPNPTGADEQYF. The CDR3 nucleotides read TGTGCCAGCAGTCCAAATCCGACAGGGGCCGACGAGCAGTACTTC.

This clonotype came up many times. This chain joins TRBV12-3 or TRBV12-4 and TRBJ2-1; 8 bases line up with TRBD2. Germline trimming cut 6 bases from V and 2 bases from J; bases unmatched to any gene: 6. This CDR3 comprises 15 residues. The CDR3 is CASRPVAGTYNEQFF. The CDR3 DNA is TGTGCCAGCAGACCTGTAGCGGGGACCTACAATGAGCAGTTCTTC.

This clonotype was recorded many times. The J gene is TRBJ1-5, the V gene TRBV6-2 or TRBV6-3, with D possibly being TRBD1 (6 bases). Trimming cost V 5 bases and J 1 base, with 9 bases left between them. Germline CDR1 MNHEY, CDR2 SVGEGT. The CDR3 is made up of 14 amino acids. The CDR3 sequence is CASSRTASNQPQHF. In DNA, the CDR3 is TGTGCCAGCAGTAGGACAGCCAGCAATCAGCCCCAGCATTTT.

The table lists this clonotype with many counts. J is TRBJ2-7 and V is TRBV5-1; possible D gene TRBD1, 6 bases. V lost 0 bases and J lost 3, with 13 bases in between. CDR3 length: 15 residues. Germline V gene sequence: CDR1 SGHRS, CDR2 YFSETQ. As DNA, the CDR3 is TGCGCCAGCAGCTTGGCGACAGGAAAAGGCTACGAGCAGTACTTC. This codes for CASSLATGKGYEQYF.

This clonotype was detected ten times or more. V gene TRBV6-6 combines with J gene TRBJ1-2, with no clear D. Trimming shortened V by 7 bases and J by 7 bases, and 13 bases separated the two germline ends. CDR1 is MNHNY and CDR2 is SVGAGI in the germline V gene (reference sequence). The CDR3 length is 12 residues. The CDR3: CASTEVEFGYTF. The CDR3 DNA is TGTGCCAGCACCGAGGTGGAATTTGGCTACACCTTC.

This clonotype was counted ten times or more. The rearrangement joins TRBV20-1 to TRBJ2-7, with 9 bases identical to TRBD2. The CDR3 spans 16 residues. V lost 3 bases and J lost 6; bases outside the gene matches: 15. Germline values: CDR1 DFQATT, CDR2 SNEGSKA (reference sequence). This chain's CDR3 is CSARVAGVAGVREQYF. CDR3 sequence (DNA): TGCAGTGCTAGGGTGGCCGGGGTAGCGGGGGTTCGCGAGCAGTACTTC.

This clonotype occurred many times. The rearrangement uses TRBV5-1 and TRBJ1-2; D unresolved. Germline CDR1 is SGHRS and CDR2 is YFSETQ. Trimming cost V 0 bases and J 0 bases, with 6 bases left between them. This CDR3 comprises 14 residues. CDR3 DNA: TGCGCCAGCAGCTTGGACCGTTCTAACTATGGCTACACCTTC. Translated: CASSLDRSNYGYTF.

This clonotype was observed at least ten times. The CDR3 reads CASGRPMYQPQHF. The DNA for the CDR3 is TGTGCCAGCGGGAGGCCGATGTATCAGCCCCAGCATTTT. The genes are TRBV28 and TRBJ1-5; the D is unclear. The CDR3 loop spans 13 amino acids. V was trimmed by 8 bases and J by 5 bases, leaving 13 bases between them. The germline CDR1 and CDR2 sequences are MDHEN and SYDVKM.

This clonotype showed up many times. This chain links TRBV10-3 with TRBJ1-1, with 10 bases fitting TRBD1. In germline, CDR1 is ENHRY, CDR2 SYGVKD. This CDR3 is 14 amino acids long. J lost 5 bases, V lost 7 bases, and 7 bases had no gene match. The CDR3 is CAITPDRGLTEAFF. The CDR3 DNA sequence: TGTGCCATCACCCCAGACAGGGGGCTTACTGAAGCTTTCTTT.

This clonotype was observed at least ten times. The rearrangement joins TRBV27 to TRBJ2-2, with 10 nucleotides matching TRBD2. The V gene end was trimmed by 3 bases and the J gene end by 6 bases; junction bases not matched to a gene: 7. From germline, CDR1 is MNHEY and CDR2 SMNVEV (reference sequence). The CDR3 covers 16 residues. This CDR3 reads CASSLLAGGGAGELFF. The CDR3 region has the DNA TGTGCCAGCAGTTTGTTAGCGGGAGGAGGCGCCGGGGAGCTGTTTTTT.

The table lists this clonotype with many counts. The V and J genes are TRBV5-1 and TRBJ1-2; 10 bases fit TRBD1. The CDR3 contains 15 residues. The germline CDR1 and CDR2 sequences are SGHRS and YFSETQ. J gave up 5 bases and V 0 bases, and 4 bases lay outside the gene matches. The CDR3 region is CASSLDGQGVYGYTF. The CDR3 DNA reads TGCGCCAGCAGCTTGGACGGACAGGGGGTATATGGCTACACCTTC.

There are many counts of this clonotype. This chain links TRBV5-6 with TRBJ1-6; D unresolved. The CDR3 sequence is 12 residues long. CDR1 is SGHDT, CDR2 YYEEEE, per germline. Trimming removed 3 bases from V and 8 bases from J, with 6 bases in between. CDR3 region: CASSSADSPLHF. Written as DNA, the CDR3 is TGTGCCAGCAGCTCTGCCGATTCACCCCTCCACTTT.

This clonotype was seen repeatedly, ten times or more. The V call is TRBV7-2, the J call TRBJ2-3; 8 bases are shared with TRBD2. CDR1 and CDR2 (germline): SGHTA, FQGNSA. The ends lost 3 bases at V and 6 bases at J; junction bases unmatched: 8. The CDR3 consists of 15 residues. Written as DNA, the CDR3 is TGTGCCAGCAGCTTTACGGGGGGGGAGCAGGATACGCAGTATTTT. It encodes CASSFTGGEQDTQYF. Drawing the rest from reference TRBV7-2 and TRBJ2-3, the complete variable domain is GAGVSQSPSNKVTEKGKDVELRCDPISGHTALYWYRQSLGQGLEFLIYFQGNSAPDKSGLPSDRFSAERTGGSVSTLTIQRTQQEDSAVYLCASSFTGGEQDTQYFGPGTRLTVL.

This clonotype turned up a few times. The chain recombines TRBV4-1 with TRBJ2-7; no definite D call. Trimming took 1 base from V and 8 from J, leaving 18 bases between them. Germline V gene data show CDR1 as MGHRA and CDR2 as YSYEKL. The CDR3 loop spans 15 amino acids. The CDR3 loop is CASSQGTERVYQQYF. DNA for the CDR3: TGCGCCAGCAGCCAAGGGACGGAAAGGGTGTATCAGCAGTACTTC.